This entry lists 16 T cell receptor beta chains sequenced from one sample in a study of cytomegalovirus exposure and HLA in healthy donors. The PCR had 60 Vbeta and 13 Jbeta primers. Generated by immunoSEQ multiplex PCR, the TCRdb table keeps only in-frame clones and is missing some. The sample has about 160,000 clones, roughly 84% seen once; the top ten hold roughly 1.5%. The sample was PBMCs. The receptors stem from a male donor in good health and CMV-seronegative.

The chain couples TRBV19 to TRBJ2-5, with a weak D call TRBD1 (8 bases). Trimming pared 9 bases from V and 4 bases from J, leaving 18 bases between. Looked up from germline, CDR1 is LNHDA and CDR2 is SQIVND (reference sequence). This CDR3 is built from 14 residues. This chain's CDR3 is CASSGTGAGETQYF. For the CDR3, the DNA is TGTGCCAGCAGCGGGACAGGTGCCGGAGAGACCCAGTACTTC.

The V and J genes are TRBV29-1 and TRBJ2-7, with D tentatively TRBD2 (6 bases). Trimming cost V 8 bases and J 2 bases, with 22 bases left between them. Germline V lookup: CDR1 SQVTM, CDR2 ANQGSEA. This CDR3 region has 15 residues. As DNA, the CDR3 is TGCAGCTCCCAAACGTGGCGGGGACCTACCTACGAGCAGTACTTC. Its protein product is CSSQTWRGPTYEQYF.

The genes are TRBV9 and TRBJ2-1; maybe TRBD2 (5 bases). Per the germline V gene, CDR1 is SGDLS and CDR2 is YYNGEE. The CDR3 runs 11 residues. CDR3 coding DNA: TGTGCGGAGAGGGTTTACAATGAGCAGTTCTTC. This codes for CAERVYNEQFF.

As regards this clone: One junction end disagrees with the germline gene, perhaps due to a read error. The V and J genes are TRBV18 and TRBJ1-5, with TRBD1 matching 7 bases. Germline V gene lookup returns CDR1 KGHSH and CDR2 LQKENI. CDR3 length equals 15 residues. CDR3 region: CASSPQGFSNQPQHF. The CDR3 DNA reads as TGTGCCAGCTCGCCACAGGGGTTTAGCAATCAGCCCCAGCATTTT.

The gene calls are TRBV5-4 and TRBJ2-7, with 8 bases aligning to TRBD2. Per germline, CDR1 SGHNT and CDR2 YYREEE (reference sequence). CDR3 length: 14 amino acids. The ends lost 0 bases at V and 9 bases at J; junction bases unmatched: 8. The CDR3 DNA follows: TGTGCCAGCAGCTTGGCGGGGGGGAGTTTGGGGCAGTACTTC. Translation gives CASSLAGGSLGQYF.

The V gene is TRBV15, the J gene TRBJ2-1; D is possibly TRBD2 (6 bases). The CDR3 totals 16 residues. V lost 5 bases and J 2 bases, leaving 16 bases between the germline ends. The germline V gene has CDR1 LNHNV and CDR2 YYDKDF (reference sequence). The DNA of the CDR3 is TGTGCCACCAGCCCAACGGGAGCGGTTGCCTACAATGAGCAGTTCTTC. Residues: CATSPTGAVAYNEQFF.

The rearrangement links TRBV4-2 to TRBJ1-2; D gene unclear. Trimming pared 2 bases from V and 4 bases from J, leaving 14 bases between. Germline V gene lookup returns CDR1 LGHNA and CDR2 YNFKEQ. This CDR3 has 15 amino acids. The CDR3 DNA reads TGTGCCAGCAGCCAAAGGACCGGGATAGGCTATGGCTACACCTTC. It is translated as CASSQRTGIGYGYTF.

This chain connects TRBV28 to TRBJ2-1, with TRBD2 matching over 9 bases. The CDR3 loop spans 16 amino acids. CDR1 is MDHEN and CDR2 is SYDVKM in the germline V gene. With 1 base clipped from V and 8 bases from J, the junction kept 9 bases outside the gene matches. The CDR3 DNA sequence: TGTGCCAGCAGTTTATTGGCAGCGGGGGGTAAGGATGAGCAGTTCTTC. It translates to CASSLLAAGGKDEQFF.

This clone was seen once. This chain joins TRBV29-1 and TRBJ2-1, with 8 bases lining up with TRBD2. The germline V gene encodes CDR1 SQVTM and CDR2 ANQGSEA. This CDR3 has 15 amino acids. V shed 6 bases and J 4 bases; nucleotides not matched to a gene: 11. This CDR3 is CSVSGGGTTYNEQFF. CDR3 bases: TGCAGCGTCTCGGGCGGGGGGACAACGTACAATGAGCAGTTCTTC.

This clone occurred a few times. The rearrangement links TRBV10-3 to TRBJ2-5; the D is unclear. V dropped 2 bases and J dropped 12 bases, with 13 bases sitting between them. The CDR3 loop spans 12 amino acids. Looked up from germline, CDR1 is ENHRY and CDR2 is SYGVKD. The CDR3 spells CAISERGLEKYF. In DNA form, the CDR3 reads TGTGCCATCAGTGAGAGAGGTCTAGAAAAGTACTTC.

The chain recombines TRBV6-4 with TRBJ1-1; 7 bases map to TRBD1. The germline gives CDR1 MRHNA, CDR2 SNTAGT. CDR3 length equals 13 residues. With 1 base clipped from V and 5 bases from J, the junction kept 1 base outside the gene matches. CDR3 loop: CASSDYRGTEAFF. CDR3 bases: TGTGCCAGCAGTGACTACAGGGGAACTGAAGCTTTCTTT.

The chain links TRBV11-1 to TRBJ2-3, with TRBD1 matching 8 bases. The CDR3 length is 14 residues. Germline V gene data show CDR1 as SGHAT and CDR2 as FQDESV (reference sequence). V was pared by 5 bases and J by 3 bases, with 4 bases of the junction left unmatched. DNA for the CDR3: TGTGCCAGCAGCGACAGGGGTAGGACAGATACGCAGTATTTT. Translation: CASSDRGRTDTQYF.

The chain is built from TRBV7-8 and TRBJ1-4; 7 bases are shared with TRBD1. The CDR3 sequence is 17 residues long. With V trimmed by 8 bases and J by 3 bases, 15 bases remained unmatched. The germline V gene encodes CDR1 SGHVS and CDR2 FQNEAQ. CDR3 residues: CASRPGGGLEANEKLFF. CDR3 DNA: TGTGCCAGCCGTCCAGGGGGAGGATTGGAGGCTAATGAAAAACTGTTTTTT.

This sequence joins TRBV9 and TRBJ2-7, with TRBD1 matching over 7 bases. Germline CDR1 reads SGDLS; CDR2 reads YYNGEE. This CDR3 region has 16 residues. V dropped 2 bases and J dropped 2; count of bases not matched to a gene: 10. The CDR3 DNA reads TGTGCCAGCAGCGTCACCTCCAGGGGGTTTACCTACGAGCAGTACTTC. Translation: CASSVTSRGFTYEQYF.

This clone occurred a few times. The gene calls are TRBV9 and TRBJ2-3, with 8 bases that match TRBD2. The junction had 7 bases not matched to a gene; V was cut back by 0 bases and J by 4 bases. This CDR3 has 16 residues. Germline V gene sequence: CDR1 SGDLS, CDR2 YYNGEE. DNA for the CDR3: TGTGCCAGCAGCGTAGATCCGACTAGCGAGTCAGATACGCAGTATTTT. It codes for CASSVDPTSESDTQYF. The variable domain in full, with the rest retrieved from reference TRBV9 and TRBJ2-3, is DSGVTQTPKHLITATGQRVTLRCSPRSGDLSVYWYQQSLDQGLQFLIQYYNGEERAKGNILERFSAQQFPDLHSELNLSSLELGDSALYFCASSVDPTSESDTQYFGPGTRLTVL.

CDR3 sequence reads: CASSPGALKAFF. The CDR3 region has the DNA TGTGCCAGCAGCCCAGGGGCCCTCAAAGCTTTCTTT. V is TRBV9 and J is TRBJ1-1, with D possibly being TRBD1 (6 bases). Germline loops: CDR1 SGDLS, CDR2 YYNGEE. V lost 4 bases to trimming and J lost 9 bases, with 13 bases between them. The CDR3 consists of 12 residues.